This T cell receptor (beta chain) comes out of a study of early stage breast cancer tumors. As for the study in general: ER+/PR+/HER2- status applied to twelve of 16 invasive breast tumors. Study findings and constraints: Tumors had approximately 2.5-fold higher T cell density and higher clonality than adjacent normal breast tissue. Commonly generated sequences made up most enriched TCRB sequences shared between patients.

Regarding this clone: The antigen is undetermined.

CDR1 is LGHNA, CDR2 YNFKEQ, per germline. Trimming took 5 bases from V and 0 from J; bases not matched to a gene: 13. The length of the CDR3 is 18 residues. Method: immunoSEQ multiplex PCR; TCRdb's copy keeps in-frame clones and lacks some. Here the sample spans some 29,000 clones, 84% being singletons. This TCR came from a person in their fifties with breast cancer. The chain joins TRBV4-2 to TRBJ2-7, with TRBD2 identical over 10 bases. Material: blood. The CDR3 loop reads CASSYHTPGTSDSYEQYF. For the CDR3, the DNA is TGTGCCAGCAGCTACCACACACCCGGGACTAGCGACTCCTACGAGCAGTACTTC.